This T cell receptor beta chain is from a study of blood T cell repertoires in COVID-19. Whole-study context: Both acute and convalescent COVID-19 samples were obtained from the United States, Italy and Spain. PBMCs, B-cell-depleted T cells, or T cells provided the cDNA or gDNA that made up the material.

In the study's own analysis: Scientists estimated how many nucleated cells there were by amplifying reference gene primers. Assay used: immunoSEQ multiplex PCR; TCRdb lists only in-frame clones, some missing. Clone size and V and J calls were adopted from that table, with D and trimming inferred from the DNA. The sample shows 250,000 to 350,000 clones, about 90% of them seen only once. The CDR3 is 17 amino acids. V was clipped by 4 bases and J by 2 bases; unmatched bases: 7. Germline lookup yields CDR1 ENHRY and CDR2 SYGVKD. The gene calls are TRBV10-3 and TRBJ2-3, with 12 bases fitting TRBD2. The TCR sequence derives from a woman between 25 and 40 years old with COVID-19, enrolled during active disease. Sequencing was performed on peripheral blood. The CDR3, as DNA: TGTGCCATCAGTGGGACTAGCGGGACCTCTTCCACAGATACGCAGTATTTT. It encodes CAISGTSGTSSTDTQYF.